Below are 15 T cell receptor beta chains sequenced from a single sample in a study of shared clonotypes between healthy human individuals. Produced via immunoSEQ multiplex PCR; TCRdb's table is partial and in-frame only. The table includes about 800,000 clones, 90% to 98% detected once. Only CD45RO-negative cells positively selected for CCR7 counted as naive CD8 cells, so terminally differentiated effector memory CD45RA+ cells were excluded. Sequences were obtained from naive CD8+ T cells sorted from blood. These TCRs come from a young man in good health.

This clone appeared once. J is TRBJ2-7 and V is TRBV20-1, with D possibly being TRBD1 (6 bases). Germline loops: CDR1 DFQATT, CDR2 SNEGSKA (reference sequence). Trimming cost V 6 bases and J 4 bases, with 10 bases left between them. This CDR3 is built from 11 residues. This chain's CDR3 is CSAPTGYEQYF. CDR3 nucleotide sequence: TGCAGTGCCCCGACAGGTTACGAGCAGTACTTC.

The V and J genes are TRBV7-8 and TRBJ1-3; D is undetermined. CDR3 length: 16 amino acids. The germline gives CDR1 SGHVS, CDR2 FQNEAQ. V gave up 7 bases and J gave up 0 bases, with 16 bases separating them. CDR3 bases: TGTGCCAGCACCCTTAGAGCCGGGAACTCTGGAAACACCATATATTTT. Translating gives CASTLRAGNSGNTIYF.

The V call is TRBV4-1, the J call TRBJ2-7; 9 bases map to TRBD1. Per germline, CDR1 MGHRA and CDR2 YSYEKL. CDR3 length equals 15 residues. Trimming removed 4 bases from V and 4 bases from J; junction bases left unmatched: 8. The CDR3 sequence is CASSRNTGGAYEQYF. The CDR3 bases are TGCGCCAGCAGCCGCAACACAGGGGGCGCGTACGAGCAGTACTTC.

The chain carries TRBV7-8 and TRBJ1-2, with 8 bases identical to TRBD1. Germline values: CDR1 SGHVS, CDR2 FQNEAQ. The length of the CDR3 is 15 residues. The ends lost 5 bases at V and 4 bases at J; junction bases unmatched: 9. DNA for the CDR3: TGTGCCAGCAGCGGGGGACGGGACAGGAGCTATGGCTACACCTTC. Translated, it gives CASSGGRDRSYGYTF.

This clone occurred once. One end of the junction fails to match germline, which may point to a read error. The chain combines TRBV10-3 with TRBJ1-1; 7 bases map to TRBD1. The CDR3 covers 15 residues. Germline CDR1 and CDR2: ENHRY and SYGVKD. CDR3 sequence: CAISVHSGGNSEAFF. CDR3 in DNA: TGTGCCATCAGTGTTCATTCAGGGGGGAACTCTGAAGCTTTCTTT.

About this clone itself: A junction end diverges from the germline sequence, so it may reflect a read error. This CDR3 is CASSLLAGGQEIQYF. The CDR3 nucleotides read TGTGCCAGCAGCTTGCTAGCGGGAGGGCAAGAGATCCAGTACTTC. The chain couples TRBV7-8 to TRBJ2-5, with 12 bases identical to TRBD2. This CDR3 has 15 amino acids. Germline values: CDR1 SGHVS, CDR2 FQNEAQ. Filled out from reference TRBV7-8 and TRBJ2-5, the complete variable domain reads GAGVSQSPRYKVAKRGQDVALRCDPISGHVSLFWYQQALGQGPEFLTYFQNEAQLDKSGLPSDRFFAERPEGSVSTLKIQRTQQEDSAVYLCASSLLAGGQEIQYFGPGTRLLVL.

The chain combines TRBV29-1 with TRBJ1-4, with 11 bases matching TRBD1. CDR3 length: 18 residues. The germline CDR1 and CDR2 sequences are SQVTM and ANQGSEA. The trim removed 7 bases at V and 3 bases at J, leaving 16 bases unmatched. The CDR3 DNA follows: TGCAGCGCCGCCGGGGGACAGGGGGTGGTTGAGGCTAATGAAAAACTGTTTTTT. It yields the protein CSAAGGQGVVEANEKLFF.

The chain combines TRBV20-1 with TRBJ2-7; TRBD2 is a possible D gene (6 bases). The CDR3 spans 11 residues. CDR1 is DFQATT and CDR2 is SNEGSKA in the germline V gene (reference sequence). The CDR3 nucleotides are TGCAGCTTAGCGGACTCCTACGAGCAGTACTTC. This gives the protein CSLADSYEQYF.

The chain couples TRBV4-2 to TRBJ2-3; D is undetermined. Trimming shortened V by 3 bases and J by 2 bases, and 9 bases separated the two germline ends. Germline-derived CDR1 and CDR2 are LGHNA and YNFKEQ. There are 14 residues in the CDR3. CDR3 sequence (DNA): TGTGCCAGCAGCCACCCCGGCGACACAGATACGCAGTATTTT. The encoded protein is CASSHPGDTDTQYF.

In DNA form, the CDR3 reads TGCGCCAGCAGCTTGGCCGCCTACCGCGATGAGCAGTTCTTC. Its translation is CASSLAAYRDEQFF. V usage is TRBV5-1 and J usage is TRBJ2-1; D remains unclear. The CDR3 is 14 residues long. CDR1 is SGHRS, CDR2 YFSETQ, per germline. With 0 bases removed from V and 8 bases from J, the gap between germline ends came to 12 bases.

The rearrangement links TRBV27 to TRBJ2-3, with TRBD1 as a possible D gene (6 bases). With 4 bases removed from V and 2 bases from J, the gap between germline ends came to 19 bases. This CDR3 spans 17 amino acids. Germline-derived CDR1 and CDR2 are MNHEY and SMNVEV (reference sequence). The CDR3 region has the DNA TGTGCCAGCAGTTCACCTTGGGGCAGGGGCCTCACAGATACGCAGTATTTT. This sequence encodes CASSSPWGRGLTDTQYF.

This chain connects TRBV7-9 to TRBJ2-1; the match to TRBD1 covers 9 bases. After removal of 5 bases from V and 1 base from J, the junction contained 6 bases not matched to a gene. CDR3 length: 16 amino acids. Looked up from germline, CDR1 is SEHNR and CDR2 is FQNEAQ (reference sequence). The CDR3 is CASSGWTGASYNEQFF. In DNA form, the CDR3 reads TGTGCCAGCAGCGGGTGGACAGGGGCTTCCTACAATGAGCAGTTCTTC. The variable domain in full, with the rest retrieved from reference TRBV7-9 and TRBJ2-1, is DTGVSQNPRHKITKRGQNVTFRCDPISEHNRLYWYRQTLGQGPEFLTYFQNEAQLEKSRLLSDRFSAERPKGSFSTLEIQRTEQGDSAMYLCASSGWTGASYNEQFFGPGTRLTVL.

As to this clone: The sample carries other DNA sequences with the same CDR3. The rearrangement uses TRBV7-9 and TRBJ2-1; D gene ambiguous. The germline CDR1 and CDR2 sequences are SEHNR and FQNEAQ (reference sequence). Deletions cut 1 base from V and 0 bases from J, with 4 bases between. CDR3 size: 14 residues. The CDR3 region has the DNA TGTGCCAGCAGCTTAGTTAGCTCCTACAATGAGCAGTTCTTC. The encoded protein is CASSLVSSYNEQFF.

V is TRBV10-3 and J is TRBJ2-7; 8 nucleotides agree with TRBD1. Trimming cost V 4 bases and J 2 bases; bases outside gene matches: 4. This CDR3 spans 14 amino acids. CDR1 is ENHRY, CDR2 SYGVKD, per germline. The CDR3 is CAISGGQDPYEQYF. CDR3 in DNA: TGTGCCATCAGTGGGGGACAGGACCCCTACGAGCAGTACTTC.

The V and J genes are TRBV9 and TRBJ2-3; unclear D gene. V was shortened by 0 bases and J by 0 bases, with 20 bases between the two germline ends. The germline gives CDR1 SGDLS, CDR2 YYNGEE. The CDR3 spans 19 residues. CDR3 region: CASSVAPHRSTTSTDTQYF. Written as DNA, the CDR3 is TGTGCCAGCAGCGTAGCCCCCCACCGTTCAACAACTAGCACAGATACGCAGTATTTT. Complete variable domain (other parts from reference TRBV9 and TRBJ2-3): DSGVTQTPKHLITATGQRVTLRCSPRSGDLSVYWYQQSLDQGLQFLIQYYNGEERAKGNILERFSAQQFPDLHSELNLSSLELGDSALYFCASSVAPHRSTTSTDTQYFGPGTRLTVL.